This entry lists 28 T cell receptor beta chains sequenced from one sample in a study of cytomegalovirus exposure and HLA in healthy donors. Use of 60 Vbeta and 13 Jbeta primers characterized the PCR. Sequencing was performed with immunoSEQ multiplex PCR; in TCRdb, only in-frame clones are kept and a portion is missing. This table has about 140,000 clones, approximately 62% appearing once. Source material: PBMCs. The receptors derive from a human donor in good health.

The CDR3 DNA reads as TGTGCCAGCAGCGAGCGGGAGCCGAGCTCCTACGAGCAGTACTTC. As protein: CASSEREPSSYEQYF. This chain connects TRBV6-5 to TRBJ2-7; TRBD2 matches 8 bases. The germline V gene encodes CDR1 MNHEY and CDR2 SVGAGI. This CDR3 comprises 15 residues. J was trimmed by 0 bases and V by 6 bases; bases with no gene match: 7.

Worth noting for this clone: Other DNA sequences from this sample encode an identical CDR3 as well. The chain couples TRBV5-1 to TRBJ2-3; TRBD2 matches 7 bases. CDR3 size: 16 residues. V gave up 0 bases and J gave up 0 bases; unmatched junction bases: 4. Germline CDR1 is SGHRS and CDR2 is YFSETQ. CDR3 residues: CASSLGLAASTDTQYF. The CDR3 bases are TGCGCCAGCAGCTTGGGGCTAGCGGCTAGCACAGATACGCAGTATTTT.

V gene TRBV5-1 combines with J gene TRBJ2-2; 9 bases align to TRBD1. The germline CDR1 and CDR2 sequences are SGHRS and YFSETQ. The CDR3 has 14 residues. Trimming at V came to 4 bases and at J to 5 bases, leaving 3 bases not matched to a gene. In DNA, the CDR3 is TGCGCCAGCAGCGGGACAGGGTGGACCGGGGAGCTGTTTTTT. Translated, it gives CASSGTGWTGELFF.

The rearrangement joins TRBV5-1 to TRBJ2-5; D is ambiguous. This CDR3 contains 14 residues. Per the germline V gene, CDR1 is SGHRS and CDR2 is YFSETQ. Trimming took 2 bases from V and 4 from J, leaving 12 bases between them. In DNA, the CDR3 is TGCGCCAGCAGCTTCGAACTCCCCGGAGAGACCCAGTACTTC. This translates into CASSFELPGETQYF.

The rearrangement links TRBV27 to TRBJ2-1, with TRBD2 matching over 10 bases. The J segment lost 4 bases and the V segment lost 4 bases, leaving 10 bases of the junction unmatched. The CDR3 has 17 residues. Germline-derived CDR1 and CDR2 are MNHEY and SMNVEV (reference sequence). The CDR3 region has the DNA TGTGCCAGCAGTTGGGGTAGCGGGAGGTCAAGGTACAATGAGCAGTTCTTC. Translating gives CASSWGSGRSRYNEQFF.

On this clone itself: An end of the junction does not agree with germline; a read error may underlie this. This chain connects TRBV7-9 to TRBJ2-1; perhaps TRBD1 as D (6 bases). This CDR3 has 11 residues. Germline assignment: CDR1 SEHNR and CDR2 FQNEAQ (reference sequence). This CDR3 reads CASSRTEKTIF. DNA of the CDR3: TGTGCCAGCAGCAGGACAGAGAAAACCATCTTC. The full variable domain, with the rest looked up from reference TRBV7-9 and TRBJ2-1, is DTGVSQNPRHKITKRGQNVTFRCDPISEHNRLYWYRQTLGQGPEFLTYFQNEAQLEKSRLLSDRFSAERPKGSFSTLEIQRTEQGDSAMYLCASSRTEKTIFGPGTRLTVL.

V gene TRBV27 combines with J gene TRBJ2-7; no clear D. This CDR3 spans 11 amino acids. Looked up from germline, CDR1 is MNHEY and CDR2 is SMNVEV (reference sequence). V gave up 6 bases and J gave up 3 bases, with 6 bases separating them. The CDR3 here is CASSSFYEQYF. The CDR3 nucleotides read TGTGCCAGCAGCTCCTTCTACGAGCAGTACTTC.

The DNA for the CDR3 is TGTGCCAGCAAAAGGGACATGGCCTCCAATCAGCCCCAGCATTTT. Residues: CASKRDMASNQPQHF. This rearrangement joins TRBV6-5 to TRBJ1-5; D might be TRBD1 (6 bases). Germline loops: CDR1 MNHEY, CDR2 SVGAGI. This CDR3 has 15 residues. The germline V and J ends were trimmed by 7 bases and 3 bases, with 16 bases remaining between them.

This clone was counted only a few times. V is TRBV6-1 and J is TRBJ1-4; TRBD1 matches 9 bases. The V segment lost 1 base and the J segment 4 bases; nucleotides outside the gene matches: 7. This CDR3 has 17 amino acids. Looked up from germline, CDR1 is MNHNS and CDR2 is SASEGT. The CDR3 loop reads CASSEEWAGQGNEKLFF. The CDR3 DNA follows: TGTGCCAGCAGTGAAGAATGGGCGGGACAGGGTAATGAAAAACTGTTTTTT.

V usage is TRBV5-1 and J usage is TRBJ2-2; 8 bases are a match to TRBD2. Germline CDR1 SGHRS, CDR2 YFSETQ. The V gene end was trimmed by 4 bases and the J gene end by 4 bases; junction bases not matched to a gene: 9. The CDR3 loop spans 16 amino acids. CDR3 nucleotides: TGCGCCAGCAGCCTATCTGGGACTAGGGGCACCGGGGAGCTGTTTTTT. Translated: CASSLSGTRGTGELFF.

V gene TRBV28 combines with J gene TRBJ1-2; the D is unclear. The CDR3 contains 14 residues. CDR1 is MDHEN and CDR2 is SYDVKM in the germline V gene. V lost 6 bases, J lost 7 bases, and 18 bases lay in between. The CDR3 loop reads CASRGAGPLGGYTF. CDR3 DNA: TGTGCCAGCAGGGGAGCCGGACCCCTCGGTGGCTACACCTTC.

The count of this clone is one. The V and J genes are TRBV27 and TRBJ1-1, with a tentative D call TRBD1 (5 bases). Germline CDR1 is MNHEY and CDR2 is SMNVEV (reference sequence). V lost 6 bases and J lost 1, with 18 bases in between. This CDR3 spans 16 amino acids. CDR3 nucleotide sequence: TGTGCCAGCAGCCGGTTGAGGGGAGCGGGGAACACTGAAGCTTTCTTT. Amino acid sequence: CASSRLRGAGNTEAFF.

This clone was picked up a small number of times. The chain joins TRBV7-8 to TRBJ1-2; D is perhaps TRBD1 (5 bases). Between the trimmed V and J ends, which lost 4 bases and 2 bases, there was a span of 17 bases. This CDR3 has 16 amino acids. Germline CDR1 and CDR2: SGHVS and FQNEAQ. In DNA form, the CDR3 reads TGTGCCAGCAGCTACCATCTACAGGACCCGAACTATGGCTACACCTTC. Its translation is CASSYHLQDPNYGYTF.

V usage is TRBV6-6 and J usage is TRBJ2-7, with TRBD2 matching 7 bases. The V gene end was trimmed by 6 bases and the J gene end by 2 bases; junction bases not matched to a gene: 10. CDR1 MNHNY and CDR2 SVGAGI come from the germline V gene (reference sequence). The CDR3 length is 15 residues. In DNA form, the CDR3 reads TGTGCCAGCAGCGCGTTTTCGGGGGGAACCTACGAGCAGTACTTC. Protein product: CASSAFSGGTYEQYF.

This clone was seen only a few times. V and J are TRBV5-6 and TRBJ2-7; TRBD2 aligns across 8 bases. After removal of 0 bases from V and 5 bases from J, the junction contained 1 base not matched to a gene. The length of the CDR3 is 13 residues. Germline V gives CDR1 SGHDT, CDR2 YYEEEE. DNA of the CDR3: TGTGCCAGCAGCTTGGACGGGGGGGACGAGCAGTACTTC. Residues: CASSLDGGDEQYF.

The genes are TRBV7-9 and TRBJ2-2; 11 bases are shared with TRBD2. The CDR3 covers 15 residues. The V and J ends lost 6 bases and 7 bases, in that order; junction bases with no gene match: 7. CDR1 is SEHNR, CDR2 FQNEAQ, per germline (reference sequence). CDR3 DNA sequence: TGTGCCAGCAGACAAACTAGCGGGAGTGTCGGGGAGCTGTTTTTT. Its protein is CASRQTSGSVGELFF.

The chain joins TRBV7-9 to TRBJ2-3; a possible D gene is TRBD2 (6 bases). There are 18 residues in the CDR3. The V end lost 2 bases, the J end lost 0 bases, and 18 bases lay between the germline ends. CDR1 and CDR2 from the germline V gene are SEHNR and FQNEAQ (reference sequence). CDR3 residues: CASSLRGDLAMSTDTQYF. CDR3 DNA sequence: TGTGCCAGCAGCTTAAGAGGGGACCTAGCGATGAGCACAGATACGCAGTATTTT.

CDR3 loop: CSASTQYNEQFF. CDR3 DNA: TGCAGCGCATCCACCCAGTACAATGAGCAGTTCTTC. The V gene is TRBV29-1, the J gene TRBJ2-1; no clear D gene. V shed 7 bases and J shed 4 bases, with 11 bases lying between them. The CDR3 runs to 12 residues. Looked up from germline, CDR1 is SQVTM and CDR2 is ANQGSEA.

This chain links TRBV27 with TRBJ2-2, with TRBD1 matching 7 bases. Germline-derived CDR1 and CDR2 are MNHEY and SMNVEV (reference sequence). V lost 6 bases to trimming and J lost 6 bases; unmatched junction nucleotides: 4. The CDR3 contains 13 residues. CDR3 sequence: CASSYQGAGELFF. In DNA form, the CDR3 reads TGTGCCAGCAGCTACCAGGGGGCCGGGGAGCTGTTTTTT.

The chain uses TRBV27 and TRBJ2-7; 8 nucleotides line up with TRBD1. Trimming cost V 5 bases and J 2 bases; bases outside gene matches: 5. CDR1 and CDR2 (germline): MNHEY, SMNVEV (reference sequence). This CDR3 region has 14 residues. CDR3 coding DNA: TGTGCCAGCAGTCGCGGGACAGGTCCCTACGAGCAGTACTTC. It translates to CASSRGTGPYEQYF.

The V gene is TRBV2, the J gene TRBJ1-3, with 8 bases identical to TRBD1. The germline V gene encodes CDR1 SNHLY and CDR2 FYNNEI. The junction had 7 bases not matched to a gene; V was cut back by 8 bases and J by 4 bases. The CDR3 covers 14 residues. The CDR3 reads CASGQTGGGNTIYF. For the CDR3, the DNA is TGTGCCAGCGGGCAAACAGGGGGAGGAAACACCATATATTTT.

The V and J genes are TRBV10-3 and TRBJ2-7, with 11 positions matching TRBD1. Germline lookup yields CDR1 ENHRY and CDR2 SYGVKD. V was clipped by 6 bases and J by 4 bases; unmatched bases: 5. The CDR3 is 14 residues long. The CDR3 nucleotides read TGTGCCATCAGCCGGACAGGGGGCCAGTACGAGCAGTACTTC. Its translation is CAISRTGGQYEQYF.

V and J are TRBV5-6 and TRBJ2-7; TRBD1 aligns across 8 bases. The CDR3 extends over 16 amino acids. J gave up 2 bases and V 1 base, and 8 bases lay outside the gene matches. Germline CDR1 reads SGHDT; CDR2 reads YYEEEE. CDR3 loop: CASSLTPWTGPYEQYF. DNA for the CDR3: TGTGCCAGCAGCTTGACACCCTGGACAGGGCCCTACGAGCAGTACTTC.

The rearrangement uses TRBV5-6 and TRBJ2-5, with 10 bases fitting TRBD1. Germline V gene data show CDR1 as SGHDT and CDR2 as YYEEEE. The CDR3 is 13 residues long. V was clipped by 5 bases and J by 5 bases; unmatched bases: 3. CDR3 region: CASRDRGRETQYF. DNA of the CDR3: TGTGCCAGCAGAGACAGGGGGCGGGAGACCCAGTACTTC.

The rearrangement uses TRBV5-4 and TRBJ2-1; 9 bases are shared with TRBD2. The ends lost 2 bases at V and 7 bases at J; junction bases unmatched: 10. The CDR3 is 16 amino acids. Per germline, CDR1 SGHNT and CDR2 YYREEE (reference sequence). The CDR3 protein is CASSFGGGRAWNEQFF. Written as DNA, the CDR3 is TGTGCCAGCAGCTTTGGGGGCGGGAGGGCATGGAATGAGCAGTTCTTC.

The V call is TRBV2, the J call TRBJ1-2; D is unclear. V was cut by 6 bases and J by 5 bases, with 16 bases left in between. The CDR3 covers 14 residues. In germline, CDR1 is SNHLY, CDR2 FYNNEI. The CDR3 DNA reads TGTGCCAGCAGCGCCTCTGAGGGTCGGTATGGCTACACCTTC. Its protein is CASSASEGRYGYTF.

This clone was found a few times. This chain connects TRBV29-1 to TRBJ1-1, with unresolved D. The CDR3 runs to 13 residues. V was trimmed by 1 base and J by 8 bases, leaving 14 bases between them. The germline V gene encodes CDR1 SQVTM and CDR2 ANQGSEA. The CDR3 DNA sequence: TGCAGCGTTGAAGGGACGGACGGAGGGGAAGCTTTCTTT. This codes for CSVEGTDGGEAFF.

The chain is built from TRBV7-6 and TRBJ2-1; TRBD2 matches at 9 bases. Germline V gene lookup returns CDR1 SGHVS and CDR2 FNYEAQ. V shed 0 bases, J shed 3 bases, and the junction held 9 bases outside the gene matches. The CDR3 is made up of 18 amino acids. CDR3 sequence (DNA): TGTGCCAGCAGCTTAGCTCTCGGGGCTAGCGGGATCTACAATGAGCAGTTCTTC. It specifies CASSLALGASGIYNEQFF. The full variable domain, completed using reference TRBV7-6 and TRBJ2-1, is GAGVSQSPRYKVTKRGQDVALRCDPISGHVSLYWYRQALGQGPEFLTYFNYEAQQDKSGLPNDRFSAERPEGSISTLTIQRTEQRDSAMYRCASSLALGASGIYNEQFFGPGTRLTVL.